A selection of T cell receptor beta chains follows, all from one sample in a study of shared clonotypes between healthy human individuals. The method was immunoSEQ multiplex PCR; TCRdb's version includes in-frame clones alone and lacks a portion of them. Among approximately 500,000 clones, 90% to 96% were seen once, and the ten largest hold roughly 0.06%. The sequencing input was naive CD4+ T cells sorted from blood. The receptors originated from a woman under 40 in good health. Each CDR3 is given with its conserved first and last residue. The D gene is left open where the match is weak. Clone size appears in some rows only: once, few, many, or a class for an expanded clone.

DNA: TGTGCCAGCCGGTCGGGCACTGAAGCTTTCTTT
CDR3: CASRSGTEAFF
length: 11
D: NA
J: TRBJ1-1
size: NA
V: TRBV6-5

DNA: TGTGCCAGCAGCTCCTTACTAGCGCGCGAGCAGTACTTC
CDR3: CASSSLLAREQYF
length: 13
D: TRBD2
J: TRBJ2-7
size: NA
V: TRBV5-4

DNA: TGTGCCAGCTCACCTTTTAGCGGGAGTGACTACAATGAGCAGTTCTTC
CDR3: CASSPFSGSDYNEQFF
length: 16
D: TRBD2
J: TRBJ2-1
size: NA
V: TRBV18

DNA: TGCGCCAGCAGCCCCGATGGGGGGCGACGGGACACTGAAGCTTTCTTT
CDR3: CASSPDGGRRDTEAFF
length: 16
D: NA
J: TRBJ1-1
size: NA
V: TRBV4-1

DNA: TGTGCCAGCAGTCGGTTGGAGTATGGCTACACCTTC
CDR3: CASSRLEYGYTF
length: 12
D: NA
J: TRBJ1-2
size: NA
V: TRBV14

DNA: TGTGCCAGCAGCCCCAAACGGGACAGATATACCCAGAGCTCCTACGAGCAGTACTTC
CDR3: CASSPKRDRYTQSSYEQYF
length: 19
D: TRBD1
J: TRBJ2-7
size: NA
V: TRBV11-3

DNA: TGTGCCAGCAGCCTCCAACCTTCAGACAAAGCTTTCTTT
CDR3: CASSLQPSDKAFF
length: 13
D: NA
J: TRBJ1-1
size: NA
V: TRBV7-3

DNA: TGTGCCACTCCAGGGGAATTGGGAGGCTACACCTTC
CDR3: CATPGELGGYTF
length: 12
D: NA
J: TRBJ1-2
size: NA
V: TRBV28

DNA: TGTGCCAGTAAGGGGACAGGGGTAGGCGAGCAGTACTTC
CDR3: CASKGTGVGEQYF
length: 13
D: TRBD1
J: TRBJ2-7
size: NA
V: TRBV7-8

DNA: TGTGCCAGCAGCGTAGAGGGGGGGACAGGTGGTCACTACGAGCAGTACTTC
CDR3: CASSVEGGTGGHYEQYF
length: 17
D: NA
J: TRBJ2-7
size: NA
V: TRBV9

DNA: TGTGCCTGGACCAAGGGGGCCTGGGAAAAACTGTTTTTT
CDR3: CAWTKGAWEKLFF
length: 13
D: TRBD1
J: TRBJ1-4
size: NA
V: TRBV30

DNA: TGTGCCATCAGCGACCCCTTGGGTGGCTACACCTTC
CDR3: CAISDPLGGYTF
length: 12
D: NA
J: TRBJ1-2
size: once
V: TRBV10-3

DNA: TGTGCCATCAGTGAAACCGGACAGGCTTCTGGGGCCAACGTCCTGACTTTC
CDR3: CAISETGQASGANVLTF
length: 17
D: TRBD1
J: TRBJ2-6
size: once
V: TRBV10-3

DNA: TGTGCCAGCGCTCATCCAGGGGCGAACTATGGCTACACCTTC
CDR3: CASAHPGANYGYTF
length: 14
D: NA
J: TRBJ1-2
size: NA
V: TRBV28

DNA: TGTGCCAGTAGTATCTCTCCGGGGACAACAGATACGCAGTATTTT
CDR3: CASSISPGTTDTQYF
length: 15
D: NA
J: TRBJ2-3
size: NA
V: TRBV19

DNA: TGTGCCAGCACCGACGGGGGGACGGAACCCTATGGCTACACCTTC
CDR3: CASTDGGTEPYGYTF
length: 15
D: NA
J: TRBJ1-2
size: NA
V: TRBV7-9

DNA: TGTGCCATCAGTGAGAATTGGGCGAACACTGAAGCTTTCTTT
CDR3: CAISENWANTEAFF
length: 14
D: NA
J: TRBJ1-1
size: NA
V: TRBV10-3

DNA: TGTGCCACTAACTCAGGGGGTGAGACCCAGTACTTC
CDR3: CATNSGGETQYF
length: 12
D: TRBD1
J: TRBJ2-5
size: NA
V: TRBV28

DNA: TGCGCCAGCAGCCCGGACCCGTCGGTCGAGCAGTACTTC
CDR3: CASSPDPSVEQYF
length: 13
D: NA
J: TRBJ2-7
size: NA
V: TRBV10-1

DNA: TGTGCCAGTGGTTACAGGGGCACTGAAGCTTTCTTT
CDR3: CASGYRGTEAFF
length: 12
D: TRBD1
J: TRBJ1-1
size: once
V: TRBV19

DNA: TGTGCCAGCAGCGGGGGCACCGGGACAGGCCGTAACTATGGCTACACCTTC
CDR3: CASSGGTGTGRNYGYTF
length: 17
D: TRBD1
J: TRBJ1-2
size: NA
V: TRBV27

DNA: TGTGCCAGCAGTTTATGGTGGACGGGAGGCACCGGGGAGCTGTTTTTT
CDR3: CASSLWWTGGTGELFF
length: 16
D: TRBD2
J: TRBJ2-2
size: NA
V: TRBV28

DNA: TGTGCCAGCAGCTCCCCCCGTCGTGTAGCCTACAATGAGCAGTTCTTC
CDR3: CASSSPRRVAYNEQFF
length: 16
D: NA
J: TRBJ2-1
size: once
V: TRBV7-9

DNA: TGTGCCATCAGGCCGAGCTCTGGAAACACCATATATTTT
CDR3: CAIRPSSGNTIYF
length: 13
D: NA
J: TRBJ1-3
size: NA
V: TRBV10-3

DNA: TGCGCCAGCAGCTCTACTAGCGGTTTCTACAATGAGCAGTTCTTC
CDR3: CASSSTSGFYNEQFF
length: 15
D: TRBD2
J: TRBJ2-1
size: NA
V: TRBV5-1

DNA: TGTGCCAGCAGTTGGACAGGGGAAGGCGTCGAGCAGTACTTC
CDR3: CASSWTGEGVEQYF
length: 14
D: TRBD1
J: TRBJ2-7
size: NA
V: TRBV2

DNA: TGTGCCAGCGGAATAGCGGGAGGGCCGGGGGTTGAGCAGTTCTTC
CDR3: CASGIAGGPGVEQFF
length: 15
D: TRBD2
J: TRBJ2-1
size: NA
V: TRBV9

DNA: TGTGCCAGCAGTCCTCGACAGGGACACGAGCAGTACTTC
CDR3: CASSPRQGHEQYF
length: 13
D: TRBD1
J: TRBJ2-7
size: NA
V: TRBV2

DNA: TGTGCCAGCAGTGATCCAGTCGGTGGAAACACCATATATTTT
CDR3: CASSDPVGGNTIYF
length: 14
D: NA
J: TRBJ1-3
size: NA
V: TRBV6-1

DNA: TGTGCCAGCAGCTTTCCGGAAGATGTGAGCACAGATACGCAGTATTTT
CDR3: CASSFPEDVSTDTQYF
length: 16
D: NA
J: TRBJ2-3
size: NA
V: TRBV7-9

DNA: TGTGCCAGCTCACCAGCGGGACAGGGGGGCCAAGAGACCCAGTACTTC
CDR3: CASSPAGQGGQETQYF
length: 16
D: TRBD1
J: TRBJ2-5
size: NA
V: TRBV18

DNA: TGTGCCAGCACCCGAGGCGGGACTAGGACCCACAATGAGCAGTTCTTC
CDR3: CASTRGGTRTHNEQFF
length: 16
D: TRBD2
J: TRBJ2-1
size: NA
V: TRBV7-8

DNA: TGTGCCAGCAGTTACTCGTTAGCGGGAGGGCTCAGTGAGCAGTTCTTC
CDR3: CASSYSLAGGLSEQFF
length: 16
D: TRBD2
J: TRBJ2-1
size: NA
V: TRBV6-5

DNA: TGCGCCAGCAGCCAAGGACTAGCGCACGTAGCCAAAAACATTCAGTACTTC
CDR3: CASSQGLAHVAKNIQYF
length: 17
D: TRBD2
J: TRBJ2-4
size: NA
V: TRBV4-1

DNA: TGTGCCAGCTCACTCGGGACAGGGAGCGCTGAAGCTTTCTTT
CDR3: CASSLGTGSAEAFF
length: 14
D: TRBD1
J: TRBJ1-1
size: NA
V: TRBV18

DNA: TGTGCCAGCAGGAACAGGGGGAGGAAAGCCGGGGAGCTGTTTTTT
CDR3: CASRNRGRKAGELFF
length: 15
D: TRBD1
J: TRBJ2-2
size: NA
V: TRBV2

DNA: TGTGCCAGTAGGAAGGGGGCAAACACCGGGGAGCTGTTTTTT
CDR3: CASRKGANTGELFF
length: 14
D: TRBD1
J: TRBJ2-2
size: NA
V: TRBV19

DNA: TGTGCCAGCTCAGCTAACAGGGGGTATGAGACCCAGTACTTC
CDR3: CASSANRGYETQYF
length: 14
D: TRBD1
J: TRBJ2-5
size: NA
V: TRBV18

DNA: TGTGCCAGCAGCCAAGCGGGAATAGCGGGTGAGGGACATGGCTACACCTTC
CDR3: CASSQAGIAGEGHGYTF
length: 17
D: NA
J: TRBJ1-2
size: NA
V: TRBV4-2

DNA: TGTGCCAGCAGGCATACAGGGGTGGGAGCCTACGAGCAGTACTTC
CDR3: CASRHTGVGAYEQYF
length: 15
D: TRBD1
J: TRBJ2-7
size: NA
V: TRBV28

DNA: TGCGCCAGCAGCTTCTTTATCGTTTCGCTAGCGCTAAGCACAGATACGCAGTATTTT
CDR3: CASSFFIVSLALSTDTQYF
length: 19
D: NA
J: TRBJ2-3
size: NA
V: TRBV5-1

DNA: TGTGCCAGCAGTTTAGAAAACCTGTACCAAGAGACCCAGTACTTC
CDR3: CASSLENLYQETQYF
length: 15
D: NA
J: TRBJ2-5
size: NA
V: TRBV28

DNA: TGTGCCAGCTCACCACAGGGGTCGATTTCAGCTAACTATGGCTACACCTTC
CDR3: CASSPQGSISANYGYTF
length: 17
D: NA
J: TRBJ1-2
size: NA
V: TRBV18

DNA: TGCGCCATCTCATTAACCCAGGATGAAAAACTGTTTTTT
CDR3: CAISLTQDEKLFF
length: 13
D: NA
J: TRBJ1-4
size: NA
V: TRBV10-1

DNA: TGTGCCAGCAGTTGGTCGCTCCCAGGGAGGTCTTACACCGGGGAGCTGTTTTTT
CDR3: CASSWSLPGRSYTGELFF
length: 18
D: NA
J: TRBJ2-2
size: NA
V: TRBV27

DNA: TGTGCCACCAGCAGAGAGGACAGGGGAGCCTACGAGCAGTACTTC
CDR3: CATSREDRGAYEQYF
length: 15
D: TRBD1
J: TRBJ2-7
size: NA
V: TRBV15

DNA: TGTGCCAGCAGCTTAGGAGGCGGCTCGCACCTGCGGGATACGCAGTATTTT
CDR3: CASSLGGGSHLRDTQYF
length: 17
D: NA
J: TRBJ2-3
size: NA
V: TRBV7-9